This paragraph reports one TCR beta chain. Its antigen is not identified. A much larger clone is a single base away; this may be a read error. This sample is part of a study of post-analysis software for immune sequencing data. The overall study: There were relapsing-remitting, secondary progressive and progressive-relapsing multiple sclerosis among the disease courses included. General study findings and limits: Controls had significantly higher normalized Chao1 diversity than multiple sclerosis patients. Controls had lower frequencies than patients of four or five TRBV segments, which included TRBV5-6, TRBV5-1 and TRBV20-1.

Unique molecular identifiers were carried by the TCR beta cDNA libraries. TCRdb reprocessed the PCR reads via MiXCR and lists one record per CDR3 protein. The table has around 180,000 distinct CDR3 sequences, around 30% seen once. The CDR3 extends over 11 amino acids. Between the trimmed V and J ends, which lost 11 bases and 6 bases, there was a span of 11 bases. Sequencing used blood. The rearrangement links TRBV12-3 or TRBV12-4 to TRBJ2-1; D not certain. This TCR was sampled from a girl aged 5-17 years with multiple sclerosis. The CDR3 DNA sequence: TGTGCCGGCCTTTCTAGCAATGAGCAGTTCTTC. Translation gives CAGLSSNEQFF.